This T cell receptor (beta chain) came from a study of molecular identifiers for immune sequencing clone quantification. Across the whole study: Replicates partitioned RNA from roughly 21,000 or 96,000 naive CD8 cells into five parts, sequencing four. Study outcomes and limitations: Spiked Jurkat TCR RNA equal to one cell could reportedly be picked out among some 1 million naive cells. The sizes of highly expanded clones could be underestimated when identical TCR molecules share a barcode.

The germline V and J ends were trimmed by 3 bases and 2 bases, with 9 bases remaining between them. This CDR3 contains 14 residues. Germline lookup yields CDR1 ENHRY and CDR2 SYGVKD. Using its own MiXCR run on the PCR reads, TCRdb lists one record per CDR3 protein. The data contain 550,000 to 750,000 distinct CDR3 sequences, approximately 20% of them singletons. This clonotype was recorded at least ten times. The antigen is undetermined. The receptor was derived from a human donor in good health. Some libraries in this study had Jurkat cell RNA spiked in. Sequenced input: naive CD8+ T cells from blood, with Jurkat cell RNA spiked in. The subset here: FACS-sorted CD8+CD4-CCR7+CD45RA+ naive T cells. This chain connects TRBV10-3 to TRBJ2-3; TRBD1 might be the D (5 bases). CDR3 nucleotides: TGTGCCATCAGTGATATGGACAACACAGATACGCAGTATTTT. Protein: CAISDMDNTDTQYF.